This TCR beta chain is from a study of blood T cell repertoires in COVID-19. Study information: PBMCs, B-cell-depleted T cells, or T cells were the source of the cDNA or gDNA that made up the material.

Per the authors' pipeline: Quantification of nucleated cells was approximated via reference gene primer amplification. The assay was immunoSEQ multiplex PCR, and TCRdb's table has in-frame clones only and misses some. The DNA gave D and trimming, while V, J and clone size come from that table. The table includes roughly 260,000 clones, approximately 86% detected once. Allocation to cohorts depended on clinical history reported by the participants. The length of the CDR3 is 16 residues. V was clipped by 0 bases and J by 1 base, with 11 bases between them. Germline assignment: CDR1 LGHDT and CDR2 YNNKEL (reference sequence).

V gene TRBV3-1 (or the pseudogene TRBV3-2) combines with J gene TRBJ2-3; TRBD2 might be the D (5 bases). This receptor was taken from a woman between 18 and 29 years old who had recovered from COVID-19. The sequencing input was PBMCs or T cells enriched from blood (not recorded which). The CDR3 DNA follows: TGTGCCAGCAGCCAAGACCAAGCGGTCCGCACAGATACGCAGTATTTT. The encoded protein is CASSQDQAVRTDTQYF.